Included here is one T cell receptor beta chain sequence, with context. Antigen: not known. This specimen comes from a study of cytomegalovirus exposure and HLA in healthy donors. With 60 Vbeta and 13 Jbeta primers, the PCR was carried out. The assay was immunoSEQ multiplex PCR, and TCRdb's table has in-frame clones only and misses some. The sample consists of about 170,000 clones, around 76% of them appearing once. Study-wide results and caveats: Later analysis placed DRB1 highest and HLA-C lowest in TCR association rates, which differed by HLA locus.

In nominal health when sampled, donors likely had unrecorded immune exposures nonetheless. CDR3 length: 18 residues. With V trimmed by 0 bases and J by 5 bases, 14 bases remained unmatched. The germline V gene has CDR1 LGHNA and CDR2 YSLEER. The material sequenced was PBMCs. The V gene is TRBV4-3, the J gene TRBJ1-2, with 8 positions matching TRBD1. The clonotype comes from a woman aged 25 to 45 in good health and CMV-seropositive. The CDR3 sequence: CASSQDRGQGASVYGYTF. CDR3 sequence (DNA): TGCGCCAGCAGCCAAGATCGGGGGCAGGGGGCCAGTGTGTATGGCTACACCTTC.